The 7 T cell receptor beta chains below come from one sample, sequenced in a study of graft-versus-host responses after intestinal transplantation. The antigens for these receptors are not known. The assay was immunoSEQ multiplex PCR, and TCRdb's table has in-frame clones only and misses some. The repertoire includes 85,000 to 90,000 clones, about nine tenths of them detected once, and roughly 0.099% sits in the top ten. Specimen: unstimulated CD4+ T cells sorted from spleen or lymph node cells, collected before intestinal transplant. The receptor set was obtained from a human donor who received an intestinal transplant.

This chain uses TRBV14 with TRBJ2-7, with D maybe TRBD1 (5 bases). The V gene lost 5 bases and the J gene lost 7 bases, with 9 bases spanning the gap. Germline loops: CDR1 SGHDN, CDR2 FVKESK. This CDR3 spans 11 amino acids. The CDR3 region is CASSKSGEQYF. As DNA, the CDR3 is TGTGCCAGCAGCAAATCAGGGGAGCAGTACTTC. Using reference TRBV14 and TRBJ2-7 for the parts outside the CDR3, the full variable domain is EAGVTQFPSHSVIEKGQTVTLRCDPISGHDNLYWYRRVMGKEIKFLLHFVKESKQDESGMPNNRFLAERTGGTYSTLKVQPAELEDSGVYFCASSKSGEQYFGPGTRLTVT.

The gene calls are TRBV6-5 and TRBJ2-3; D may be TRBD2 (6 bases). The germline V gene has CDR1 MNHEY and CDR2 SVGAGI. Trimming pared 0 bases from V and 4 bases from J, leaving 14 bases between. The CDR3 extends over 16 amino acids. In nucleotides, the CDR3 is TGTGCCAGCAGTTACTCAGTGGGGGGTGCGTCAGATACGCAGTATTTT. This sequence encodes CASSYSVGGASDTQYF.

The chain couples TRBV18 to TRBJ1-1; TRBD1 matches 7 bases. The CDR3 has 14 amino acids. Germline V gene data show CDR1 as KGHSH and CDR2 as LQKENI. V lost 4 bases to trimming and J lost 5 bases; unmatched junction nucleotides: 7. As DNA, the CDR3 is TGTGCCAGCTCACTGGAGGGGGCGCAAACTGAAGCTTTCTTT. Translated: CASSLEGAQTEAFF.

The chain employs TRBV5-1 and TRBJ1-5, with TRBD1 as a possible D gene (5 bases). The CDR3 covers 14 residues. Germline V gives CDR1 SGHRS, CDR2 YFSETQ. V lost 1 base to trimming and J lost 5 bases, with 10 bases between them. CDR3 region: CASSLSGYDQPQHF. The CDR3 DNA reads TGCGCCAGCAGCTTGTCAGGGTACGATCAGCCCCAGCATTTT.

The chain combines TRBV6-5 with TRBJ2-7; 8 bases agree with TRBD1. V lost 0 bases and J lost 4; bases outside the gene matches: 8. CDR1 is MNHEY and CDR2 is SVGAGI in the germline V gene. This CDR3 spans 16 amino acids. CDR3 coding DNA: TGTGCCAGCAGTTACTCTACAGGGGGGTATGGGTACGAGCAGTACTTC. Translated, it gives CASSYSTGGYGYEQYF.

The J gene is TRBJ1-1, the V gene TRBV7-9; TRBD1 matches at 10 bases. From germline, CDR1 is SEHNR and CDR2 FQNEAQ (reference sequence). V trimming: 2 bases; J trimming: 0 bases; junction bases outside the gene matches: 9. This CDR3 comprises 18 residues. This CDR3 is CASSLSGQGRRMNTEAFF. The CDR3 nucleotides are TGTGCCAGCAGCTTATCGGGACAGGGGCGGCGAATGAACACTGAAGCTTTCTTT.

The J gene is TRBJ2-5, the V gene TRBV19; maybe TRBD1 (5 bases). The V end lost 8 bases, the J end lost 5 bases, and 12 bases lay between the germline ends. Germline loops: CDR1 LNHDA, CDR2 SQIVND (reference sequence). The CDR3 contains 12 residues. The CDR3 DNA sequence: TGTGCCAGTGGCAGGGTTGGGGAGACCCAGTACTTC. Its protein product is CASGRVGETQYF. Using reference TRBV19 and TRBJ2-5 for the parts outside the CDR3, the full variable domain is DGGITQSPKYLFRKEGQNVTLSCEQNLNHDAMYWYRQDPGQGLRLIYYSQIVNDFQKGDIAEGYSVSREKKESFPLTVTSAQKNPTAFYLCASGRVGETQYFGPGTRLLVL.